This paragraph reports one TCR beta chain. This sample was included in a study of T-cell reconstitution after alpha-beta-depleted transplantation in children. The CDR3 is 15 amino acids. J gave up 7 bases and V 4 bases, and 3 bases lay outside the gene matches. Looked up from germline, CDR1 is SNHLY and CDR2 is FYNNEI. During its preparation, the TCRbeta library received unique molecular identifiers. TCRdb used MiXCR to reprocess the PCR reads, holding one entry per CDR3 protein. Of hundreds of thousands of distinct CDR3 sequences in the sample, roughly 15% were seen once. This chain connects TRBV2 to TRBJ2-1; TRBD2 matches 14 bases. The sample here was PBMCs from the stem cell graft donor, taken from the stem cell graft. This TCR was sampled from a human donor who donated a stem cell graft to a child with acute myeloid leukemia. The CDR3: CASSGLAGGGNEQFF. The CDR3 nucleotides read TGTGCCAGCAGTGGACTAGCGGGGGGGGGAAATGAGCAGTTCTTC.